This TCR beta chain was recovered during a study of cytomegalovirus exposure and HLA in healthy donors. Study results and limitations: The authors listed 150 to 200 TCR beta chains as cytomegalovirus-associated. Subsequent analysis revealed that first-cohort TCR clusters tended to co-occur in the 95 to 150 validation repertoires. Diagnosis of cytomegalovirus status made by the classifier reportedly showed high specificity and sensitivity.

The donors were part of the validation cohort, which consisted of over a hundred subjects and was separate from the first cohort of 666 subjects. CDR3 length equals 15 residues. In germline, CDR1 is SQVTM, CDR2 ANQGSEA. The V and J ends lost 8 bases and 9 bases respectively, with 23 bases between them. TCRdb's table, derived via immunoSEQ multiplex PCR, lists solely in-frame clones and lacks some. The sample has 150,000 to 200,000 clones, roughly 83% seen once; the top ten hold roughly 1.6%. This clone was counted a few times. Its antigen is as yet unknown. This chain uses TRBV29-1 with TRBJ1-6; weak D call: TRBD1 (6 bases). The origin of this receptor is a woman aged 18-29 years in good health and CMV-seronegative. The sequenced sample was PBMCs. The CDR3 region is CSSPGQSHPASPLHF. The DNA for the CDR3 is TGCAGCAGTCCGGGACAAAGTCACCCGGCTTCACCCCTCCACTTT.